A few counts support the clone carrying this TCR beta chain. Its antigen is currently unknown. At the DNA level, this CDR3 is encoded by other sequences in the same sample as well. This specimen comes from a study of beta chain features in type 1 diabetes. V lost 6 bases and J lost 1, with 9 bases in between. This CDR3 is 13 amino acids long. From germline, CDR1 is SGHTA and CDR2 FQGNSA. The study's findings and limits: Shorter TCRB CDR3s, moderately but significantly so, marked every one of the four CD4+ subsets in Type 1 diabetes patients.

Sequencing targeted expressed TCRB transcripts, as all isolated RNA had been reverse transcribed. The data were produced by immunoSEQ multiplex PCR, yet TCRdb's version contains in-frame clones alone and is incomplete. The sample consists of about 650,000 clones, around 12% of them appearing once. V is TRBV7-2 and J is TRBJ2-5, with TRBD2 as a possible D gene (6 bases). The sample consisted of naive CD4+ T cells from blood. The clonotype originates from a man younger than 40 with type 1 diabetes. For the CDR3, the DNA is TGTGCCAGCAGTCGGGGGATCCAAGAGACCCAGTACTTC. Amino acids: CASSRGIQETQYF.